A single count supports the clone carrying this T cell receptor beta chain. The antigen is undetermined. This sample was taken from a study of CD8+CD57+ T cells in acquired aplastic anemia. Study-level results: Lower repertoire diversity than in total CD4+ and CD8+ pools was seen for CD8+CD57+ cells in patients.

The CDR3 consists of 12 residues. V was pared by 5 bases and J by 4 bases, with 9 bases between. The germline V gene encodes CDR1 SEHNR and CDR2 FQNEAQ (reference sequence). By flow cytometry, patients selected for sequencing had shown an expansion of CD8+CD57+ cells. Once CD8+CD57+ cells had been bead-enriched, they gave a mean 1.6 ug DNA. CDR3 and TCR beta VDJ profiling relied on a genomic DNA template. TCRdb redid the calling of the reads with MiXCR, one entry per CDR3 protein. The sample contains 15,000 to 25,000 distinct CDR3 sequences, about 40% of which appear only once. Sequenced: CD8+CD57+ T cells sorted from PBMCs. The subset was: bead-enriched CD8+CD57+ effector memory T cells from SAA patients. The rearrangement joins TRBV7-9 to TRBJ2-7, with TRBD1 as a possible D gene (6 bases). This sequence was found in a human donor with aplastic anemia. CDR3 bases: TGTGCCAGCAGCCCCGACAGGTACGAGCAGTACTTC. This sequence encodes CASSPDRYEQYF.